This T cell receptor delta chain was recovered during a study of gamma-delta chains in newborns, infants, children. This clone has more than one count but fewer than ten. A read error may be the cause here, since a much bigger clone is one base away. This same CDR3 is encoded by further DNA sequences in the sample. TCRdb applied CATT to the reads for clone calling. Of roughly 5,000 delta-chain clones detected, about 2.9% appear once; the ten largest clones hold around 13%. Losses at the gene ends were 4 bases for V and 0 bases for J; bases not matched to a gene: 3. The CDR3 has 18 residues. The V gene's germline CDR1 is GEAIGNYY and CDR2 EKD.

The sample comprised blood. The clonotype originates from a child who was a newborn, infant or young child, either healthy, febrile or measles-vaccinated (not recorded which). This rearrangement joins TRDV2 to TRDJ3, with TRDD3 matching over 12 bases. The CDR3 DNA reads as TGTGCCTGTGATACTGGGGGATACAGCTCCTGGGACACCCGACAGATGTTTTTC. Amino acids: CACDTGGYSSWDTRQMFF.